The 10 T cell receptor beta chains below all came from one sample that was sequenced in a study of post-analysis software for immune sequencing data. Unique-molecular-identifier-tagged TCR beta cDNA libraries were used. One entry per CDR3 protein, called by TCRdb with MiXCR from the PCR reads. This sample has approximately 630,000 distinct CDR3 sequences, with approximately 60% found just once. Their specific antigens are unknown. Study outcomes and limitations: Patients showed TRBV5-6, TRBV5-1 and TRBV20-1 among roughly 5 TRBV segments more frequent than in controls.

The sample consisted of blood. Every receptor here comes from a girl between 2 and 10 years old with multiple sclerosis.

The chain uses TRBV5-6 and TRBJ2-5, with unresolved D. The V gene lost 0 bases and the J gene lost 1 base, with 10 bases spanning the gap. The V gene's germline CDR1 is SGHDT and CDR2 YYEEEE. The CDR3 is 15 amino acids. The CDR3 DNA reads TGTGCCAGCAGCTTGGTTTCTACGGGCCAAGAGACCCAGTACTTC. This translates into CASSLVSTGQETQYF. The whole variable domain, remainder taken from reference TRBV5-6 and TRBJ2-5, is DAGVTQSPTHLIKTRGQQVTLRCSPKSGHDTVSWYQQALGQGPQFIFQYYEEEERQRGNFPDRFSGHQFPNYSSELNVNALLLGDSALYLCASSLVSTGQETQYFGPGTRLLVL.

The chain links TRBV6-5 to TRBJ2-7; D tentatively reads TRBD1 or TRBD2 (5 bases each). TRBJ2-5 explains the end of the DNA better; the J call may be wrong. This CDR3 is built from 14 residues. CDR1 is MNHEY, CDR2 SVGAGI, per germline. DNA for the CDR3: TGTGCCAGCAGTTACTCTGGGACCCGGCAGACCCAGTACTTC. Residues: CASSYSGTRQTQYF.

This chain joins TRBV12-3 or TRBV12-4 and TRBJ2-3, with 7 bases identical to TRBD1. The CDR3 length is 15 residues. J lost 3 bases, V lost 5 bases, and 8 bases had no gene match. CDR3 DNA sequence: TGTGCCAGCAGTACAGGGGTCGGTTGGACAGATACGCAGTATTTT. Residues: CASSTGVGWTDTQYF.

The chain joins TRBV6-5 to TRBJ2-5; D possibly uses TRBD1 or TRBD2 (5 bases each). The DNA end lines up better with TRBJ2-7; the J call may be wrong. Germline assignment: CDR1 MNHEY and CDR2 SVGAGI. The CDR3 is made up of 16 amino acids. CDR3 DNA: TGTGCCAGCAGTTACTCAAACCGGGGCGGGTACTACGAGCAGTACTTC. Translation: CASSYSNRGGYYEQYF.

The chain employs TRBV29-1 and TRBJ2-7; maybe TRBD1 (7 bases). With 6 bases removed from V and 3 bases from J, the gap between germline ends came to 12 bases. Germline-derived CDR1 and CDR2 are SQVTM and ANQGSEA. The CDR3 consists of 12 residues. CDR3 DNA sequence: TGCAGCGTGGAGGGACAGTACTACGAGCAGTACTTC. This codes for CSVEGQYYEQYF.

This chain uses TRBV5-1 with TRBJ1-1, with D perhaps TRBD1 (5 bases). Germline V gene sequence: CDR1 SGHRS, CDR2 YFSETQ. Trimming removed 1 base at V and 3 bases at J, with 16 bases between. This CDR3 has 16 amino acids. The CDR3 spells CASSLRQFGGYTEAFF. The CDR3 DNA reads TGCGCCAGCAGCTTGCGTCAATTCGGGGGTTACACTGAAGCTTTCTTT.

The J gene is TRBJ2-3, the V gene TRBV7-8; TRBD2 is a possible D gene (6 bases). Germline V gene lookup returns CDR1 SGHVS and CDR2 FQNEAQ. The V gene lost 4 bases and the J gene lost 1 base, with 12 bases spanning the gap. The CDR3 totals 15 residues. The CDR3 loop is CASSSRTTRTDTQYF. CDR3 in DNA: TGTGCCAGCAGCTCGCGGACTACCCGCACAGATACGCAGTATTTT.

This clonotype was seen just once. The V call is TRBV20-1, the J call TRBJ2-7; D is ambiguous. Trimming cost V 5 bases and J 0 bases, with 11 bases left between them. CDR1 is DFQATT, CDR2 SNEGSKA, per germline (reference sequence). This CDR3 has 13 residues. The CDR3 protein is CSAQDGSSYEQYF. In nucleotides, the CDR3 is TGCAGTGCTCAGGACGGTAGCTCCTACGAGCAGTACTTC.

The V and J genes are TRBV5-1 and TRBJ1-1; D is perhaps TRBD1 (6 bases). CDR1 SGHRS and CDR2 YFSETQ come from the germline V gene. This CDR3 comprises 14 residues. V was cut by 4 bases and J by 2 bases, with 12 bases left in between. CDR3 bases: TGCGCCAGCAGCCCCGGACAGACCAACACTGAAGCTTTCTTT. Amino acid sequence: CASSPGQTNTEAFF. The entire variable domain, with the rest obtained from reference TRBV5-1 and TRBJ1-1, is as follows: KAGVTQTPRYLIKTRGQQVTLSCSPISGHRSVSWYQQTPGQGLQFLFEYFSETQRNKGNFPGRFSGRQFSNSRSEMNVSTLELGDSALYLCASSPGQTNTEAFFGQGTRLTVV.

The genes are TRBV7-9 and TRBJ2-1; D is tentatively TRBD1 or TRBD2 (5 bases each). The CDR3 extends over 16 amino acids. The germline V gene encodes CDR1 SEHNR and CDR2 FQNEAQ (reference sequence). The V gene lost 5 bases and the J gene lost 6 bases, with 20 bases spanning the gap. The CDR3 nucleotides read TGTGCCAGCAGCCACTCGGGATTGGCAGGGCCCAATGAGCAGTTCTTC. It specifies CASSHSGLAGPNEQFF.